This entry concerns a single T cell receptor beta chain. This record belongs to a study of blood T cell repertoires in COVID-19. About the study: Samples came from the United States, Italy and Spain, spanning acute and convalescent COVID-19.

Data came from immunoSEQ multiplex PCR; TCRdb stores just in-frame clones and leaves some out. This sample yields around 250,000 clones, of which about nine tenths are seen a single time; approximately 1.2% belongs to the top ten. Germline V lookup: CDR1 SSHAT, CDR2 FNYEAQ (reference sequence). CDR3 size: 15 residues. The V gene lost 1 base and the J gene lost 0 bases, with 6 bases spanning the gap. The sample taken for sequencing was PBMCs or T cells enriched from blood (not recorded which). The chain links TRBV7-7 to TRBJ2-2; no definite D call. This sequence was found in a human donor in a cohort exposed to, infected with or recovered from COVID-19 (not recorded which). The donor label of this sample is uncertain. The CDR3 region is CASSLVQANTGELFF. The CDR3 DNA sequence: TGTGCCAGCAGCTTAGTTCAGGCGAACACCGGGGAGCTGTTTTTT.